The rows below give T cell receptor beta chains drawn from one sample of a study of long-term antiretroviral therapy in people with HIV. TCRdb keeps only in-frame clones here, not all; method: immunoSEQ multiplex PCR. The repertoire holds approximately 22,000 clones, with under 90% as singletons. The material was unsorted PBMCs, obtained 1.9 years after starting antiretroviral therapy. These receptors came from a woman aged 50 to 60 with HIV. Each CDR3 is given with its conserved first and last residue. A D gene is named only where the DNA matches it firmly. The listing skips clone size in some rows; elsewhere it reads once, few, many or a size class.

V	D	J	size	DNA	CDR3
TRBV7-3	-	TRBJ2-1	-	TGTGCCAGCAGCCCCGGCTTAAACAATGAGCAGTTCTTC	CASSPGLNNEQFF
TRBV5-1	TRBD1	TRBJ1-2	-	TGCGCCAGCAGCTTGGAAGGACAGGGCTATGGCTACACCTTC	CASSLEGQGYGYTF
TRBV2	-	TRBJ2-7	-	TGTGCCGGAGGCGGGACATCCCTCGAGCAGTACTTC	CAGGGTSLEQYF
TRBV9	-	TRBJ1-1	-	TGTGCCAGTCGTCCGGCCCAGGGGCGAGCTTTCTTT	CASRPAQGRAFF
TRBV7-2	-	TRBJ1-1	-	TGTGCCAGCGGGTACGTCGGTGTTCGGGAAACTGAAGCTTTCTTT	CASGYVGVRETEAFF
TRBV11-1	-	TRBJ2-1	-	TGTGCCAGCAGCTTAGAGGGTGAGCAGTTCTTC	CASSLEGEQFF
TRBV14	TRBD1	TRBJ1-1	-	TGTGCCAGCAGCCAACCCGGGACAGTAAACACTGAAGCTTTCTTT	CASSQPGTVNTEAFF
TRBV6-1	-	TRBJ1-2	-	TGTGCCAGCAGTGAATGGTCCCCTAGAGGGTATGGCTACACCTTC	CASSEWSPRGYGYTF
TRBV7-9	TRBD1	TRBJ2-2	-	TGTGCCAGCAGCCTCGGGACAGGGCACACCGGGGAGCTGTTTTTT	CASSLGTGHTGELFF
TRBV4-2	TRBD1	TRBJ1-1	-	TGTGCCAGCAGCCAACCCTCGACCACAGGGGGCACTGAAGCTTTCTTT	CASSQPSTTGGTEAFF
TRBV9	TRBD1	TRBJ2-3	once	TGTGCCAGCAGCGGACGTGACAGGGCACTAACAGATACGCAGTATTTT	CASSGRDRALTDTQYF
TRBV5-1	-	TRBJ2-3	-	TGCGCCAGCAGCTTGCCTTTGGCGGGTGTCGGGGATACGCAGTATTTT	CASSLPLAGVGDTQYF
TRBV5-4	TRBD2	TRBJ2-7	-	TGTGCCAGCAGCTTTTGGGGAGGGGACTACGAGCAGTACTTC	CASSFWGGDYEQYF
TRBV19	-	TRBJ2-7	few	TGTGCCAGTAGTATGTTCTCGTCTGGCTACGAGCAGTACTTC	CASSMFSSGYEQYF
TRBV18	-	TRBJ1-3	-	TGTGCCAGCTCACCACCCCACCAGATCTCTGGAAACACCATATATTTT	CASSPPHQISGNTIYF
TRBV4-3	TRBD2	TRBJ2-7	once	TGCGCCAGCAGCCAAGGACTAGCGGGGGGGCGTTACGAGCAGTACTTC	CASSQGLAGGRYEQYF
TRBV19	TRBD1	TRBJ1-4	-	TGTGCCAGTAGAGGGACAGTCCCGCGAACTAATGAAAAACTGTTTTTT	CASRGTVPRTNEKLFF